What follows are 14 T cell receptor beta chains derived from one specimen sequenced in a study of beta chain features in type 1 diabetes. cDNA synthesis used the whole RNA isolate, giving expressed TCRB sequences. Assay: immunoSEQ multiplex PCR; the TCRdb copy retains only in-frame clones and omits some. Of nearly 250,000 clones in the sample, over 12% were seen once. The sample consisted of naive CD4+ T cells from blood. The receptors stem from a woman between 40 and 50 years old in good health.

The chain uses TRBV19 and TRBJ1-1; the D gene is possibly TRBD1 (6 bases). The germline V gene encodes CDR1 LNHDA and CDR2 SQIVND (reference sequence). Trimming removed 3 bases from V and 3 bases from J, with 20 bases in between. There are 17 residues in the CDR3. CDR3 in amino acids: CASSIHWTEPRHTEAFF. The CDR3 DNA is TGTGCCAGTAGTATTCATTGGACAGAACCAAGGCACACTGAAGCTTTCTTT.

This clone was seen a handful of times. The rearrangement joins TRBV7-9 to TRBJ2-5, with 7 bases aligning to TRBD2. V was clipped by 4 bases and J by 3 bases; unmatched bases: 8. There are 15 residues in the CDR3. In germline, CDR1 is SEHNR, CDR2 FQNEAQ (reference sequence). In DNA form, the CDR3 reads TGTGCCAGCAGCTCGTTTACAGCGGGGAAAGAGACCCAGTACTTC. Protein sequence: CASSSFTAGKETQYF.

This clone has just a few counts. The chain recombines TRBV5-1 with TRBJ1-1, with D perhaps TRBD1 (6 bases). Germline-derived CDR1 and CDR2 are SGHRS and YFSETQ. The CDR3 length is 13 residues. V gave up 5 bases and J gave up 7 bases, with 15 bases separating them. The CDR3 spells CASSWETGYEAFF. The CDR3 DNA is TGCGCCAGCAGTTGGGAGACAGGATATGAAGCTTTCTTT.

There are many counts of this clone. The V and J genes are TRBV23-1 and TRBJ2-4, with D perhaps matching TRBD1 (6 bases). TRBV23-1 is an ORF; its function is uncertain. CDR3 length: 13 amino acids. V was pared by 9 bases and J by 9 bases, with 18 bases between. The CDR3: CARRQVISGIQYF. The CDR3 coding sequence is TGCGCCAGAAGACAGGTGATAAGTGGCATTCAGTACTTC.

The rearrangement uses TRBV13 and TRBJ2-7; D is perhaps TRBD1 (6 bases). Germline CDR1 is PRHDT and CDR2 is FYEKMQ (reference sequence). V shed 4 bases and J shed 0 bases, with 7 bases lying between them. The CDR3 extends over 13 amino acids. The CDR3 here is CASSYRDSYEQYF. The CDR3 DNA is TGTGCCAGCAGCTACAGGGACTCCTACGAGCAGTACTTC.

This chain joins TRBV5-7 and TRBJ2-1, with TRBD1 identical over 7 bases. TRBV5-7 is flagged as an ORF with uncertain function. The CDR3 is made up of 15 amino acids. V shed 2 bases, J shed 2 bases, and the junction held 4 bases outside the gene matches. CDR3 DNA: TGTGCCAGCAGCTTTGGACAGGTGGCCTACAATGAGCAGTTCTTC. Its translation is CASSFGQVAYNEQFF.

This chain joins TRBV4-1 and TRBJ1-6; 9 positions agree with TRBD1. The junction had 10 bases not matched to a gene; V was cut back by 4 bases and J by 9 bases. The CDR3 is 16 residues long. CDR1 MGHRA and CDR2 YSYEKL come from the germline V gene. Written as DNA, the CDR3 is TGCGCCAGCAGCCCCCCCCGGGACAGGGCTACTTCACCCCTCCACTTT. This translates into CASSPPRDRATSPLHF.

The V call is TRBV5-5, the J call TRBJ1-6; no clear D gene. V lost 0 bases and J 7 bases, leaving 5 bases between the germline ends. Germline CDR1 is SGHKS and CDR2 is YYEKEE (reference sequence). CDR3 length equals 13 residues. This CDR3 is CASSLVGNSPLHF. CDR3 nucleotide sequence: TGTGCCAGCAGCTTGGTCGGGAATTCACCCCTCCACTTT.

This clone occurred a few times. The chain joins TRBV5-4 to TRBJ1-2; D not certain. Trimming stripped 0 bases from V and 4 bases from J, with 10 bases between. Looked up from germline, CDR1 is SGHNT and CDR2 is YYREEE (reference sequence). The CDR3 sequence is 14 residues long. The CDR3 loop is CASSLGLTSYGYTF. The CDR3 coding sequence is TGTGCCAGCAGCTTGGGACTGACCTCCTATGGCTACACCTTC.

This chain links TRBV4-1 with TRBJ1-1; 7 nucleotides agree with TRBD1. This CDR3 contains 16 residues. With 1 base clipped from V and 11 bases from J, the junction kept 16 bases outside the gene matches. Germline V gives CDR1 MGHRA, CDR2 YSYEKL. The CDR3 loop reads CASSQAQGQRNWGAFF. The CDR3 DNA reads as TGCGCCAGCAGCCAAGCCCAGGGACAGAGAAACTGGGGTGCTTTCTTT.

This clone has a handful of counts. The rearrangement uses TRBV18 and TRBJ1-1; D is ambiguous. V lost 1 base and J lost 1, with 10 bases in between. Germline V gene data show CDR1 as KGHSH and CDR2 as LQKENI. This CDR3 region has 15 residues. CDR3 sequence (DNA): TGTGCCAGCTCACCACGTGTACACCAGAACACTGAAGCTTTCTTT. Translation gives CASSPRVHQNTEAFF.

This chain uses TRBV5-1 with TRBJ2-7; D might be TRBD2 (6 bases). The CDR3 runs 17 residues. V lost 1 base and J 3 bases, leaving 20 bases between the germline ends. From germline, CDR1 is SGHRS and CDR2 YFSETQ. CDR3 region: CASSLSQRVGKGYEQYF. CDR3 bases: TGCGCCAGCAGCTTGAGCCAGCGGGTAGGGAAGGGCTACGAGCAGTACTTC.

The chain recombines TRBV5-4 with TRBJ1-2; 8 bases agree with TRBD1. V lost 7 bases, J lost 3 bases, and 2 bases stayed unmatched. Per germline, CDR1 SGHNT and CDR2 YYREEE (reference sequence). CDR3 size: 12 residues. CDR3: CASAGGHYGYTF. The CDR3 DNA is TGTGCCAGCGCAGGGGGCCACTATGGCTACACCTTC.

The chain uses TRBV2 and TRBJ2-7; 7 bases map to TRBD1. The CDR3 extends over 15 amino acids. Unmatched junction bases numbered 9, after V lost 5 bases and J lost 2 bases. Germline-derived CDR1 and CDR2 are SNHLY and FYNNEI. CDR3 residues: CASSTYGTAAYEQYF. CDR3 DNA: TGTGCCAGCAGTACCTACGGGACAGCCGCCTACGAGCAGTACTTC.